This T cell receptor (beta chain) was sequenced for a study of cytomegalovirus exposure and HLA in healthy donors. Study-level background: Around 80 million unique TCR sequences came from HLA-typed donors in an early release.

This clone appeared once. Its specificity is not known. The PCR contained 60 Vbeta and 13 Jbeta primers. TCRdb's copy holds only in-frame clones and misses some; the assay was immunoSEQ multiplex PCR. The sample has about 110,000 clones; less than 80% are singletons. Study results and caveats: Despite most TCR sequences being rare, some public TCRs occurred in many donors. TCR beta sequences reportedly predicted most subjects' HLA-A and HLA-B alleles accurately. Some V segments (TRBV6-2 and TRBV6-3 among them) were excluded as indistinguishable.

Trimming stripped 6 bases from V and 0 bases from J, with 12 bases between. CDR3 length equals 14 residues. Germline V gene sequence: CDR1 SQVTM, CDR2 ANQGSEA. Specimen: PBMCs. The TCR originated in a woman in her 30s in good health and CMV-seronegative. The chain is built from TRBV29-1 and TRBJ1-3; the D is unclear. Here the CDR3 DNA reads TGCAGCGTCTCCCTGCTCGGCTCTGGAAACACCATATATTTT. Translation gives CSVSLLGSGNTIYF.